These 12 T cell receptor beta chains share one sample of origin, sequenced in a study of persistence of HIV-infected CD4 T cells. The antigens for these receptors are not known. The libraries were made with immunoSEQ version 4 in survey mode. The table came from immunoSEQ multiplex PCR; TCRdb's copy has only in-frame clones and leaves some out. The data hold tens of thousands of clones, with about 80% observed a single time. Cells were stimulated with overlapping HIV-1 Gag 15-mer peptides. Memory cells lacking CD40L and CD69 with high CD45RO were sorted. The specimen comprised CD4+ T cells sorted from PBMCs after approximately 19-hour stimulation, sampled from a patient who received antiretroviral therapy. These receptors were taken from an adult man with HIV who was CMV-seropositive.

V is TRBV19 and J is TRBJ1-6; tentatively, D is TRBD1 (5 bases). Germline V gene lookup returns CDR1 LNHDA and CDR2 SQIVND (reference sequence). Trimming removed 7 bases at V and 7 bases at J, with 17 bases between. The CDR3 runs 15 residues. CDR3 nucleotides: TGTGCCAGTACCGAGGCAGGGTTTTCAAATTCACCCCTCCACTTT. Its protein is CASTEAGFSNSPLHF.

There are a few counts of this clone. The chain recombines TRBV2 with TRBJ2-7; D may be TRBD2 (6 bases). This CDR3 is built from 15 residues. With 6 bases removed from V and 3 bases from J, the gap between germline ends came to 18 bases. CDR1 is SNHLY and CDR2 is FYNNEI in the germline V gene. CDR3 coding DNA: TGTGCCAGCAGGCCCCCGGGACTCTCCCGCTACGAGCAGTACTTC. It translates to CASRPPGLSRYEQYF.

The DNA for the CDR3 is TGTGCCAGCAGCTTATCAGGTGGCGGGGGGGCGTCCTACAATGAGCAGTTCTTC. Its protein is CASSLSGGGGASYNEQFF. The chain joins TRBV7-8 to TRBJ2-1, with TRBD2 identical over 9 bases. The CDR3 has 18 residues. The germline V gene has CDR1 SGHVS and CDR2 FQNEAQ. Trimming cost V 2 bases and J 1 base; bases outside gene matches: 9.

The V and J genes are TRBV19 and TRBJ1-5; no definite D call. The CDR3 runs 14 residues. V was cut by 3 bases and J by 6 bases, with 12 bases left in between. Germline V gene lookup returns CDR1 LNHDA and CDR2 SQIVND (reference sequence). CDR3 bases: TGTGCCAGTAGTATGAGCACAGTTCCTCAGCCCCAGCATTTT. It specifies CASSMSTVPQPQHF. Drawing the rest from reference TRBV19 and TRBJ1-5, the complete variable domain is DGGITQSPKYLFRKEGQNVTLSCEQNLNHDAMYWYRQDPGQGLRLIYYSQIVNDFQKGDIAEGYSVSREKKESFPLTVTSAQKNPTAFYLCASSMSTVPQPQHFGDGTRLSIL.

The rearrangement links TRBV5-6 to TRBJ1-3; TRBD1 is a possible D gene (5 bases). CDR1 SGHDT and CDR2 YYEEEE come from the germline V gene. CDR3 length: 16 residues. V was shortened by 0 bases and J by 1 base, with 11 bases between the two germline ends. The CDR3 reads CASSLGSAGSGNTIYF. The CDR3 bases are TGTGCCAGCAGCTTGGGATCGGCAGGGTCTGGAAACACCATATATTTT.

The table lists this clone with a count of one. The chain couples TRBV6-1 to TRBJ2-7; D assignment may be TRBD1 or TRBD2 (6 bases each). The germline V and J ends were trimmed by 2 bases and 2 bases, with 16 bases remaining between them. The CDR3 has 16 residues. Germline lookup yields CDR1 MNHNS and CDR2 SASEGT. The CDR3 nucleotides are TGTGCCAGCAGTGAATTGCATCGGGGGCTTACCTACGAGCAGTACTTC. Protein sequence: CASSELHRGLTYEQYF.

This clone was found a few times. The genes are TRBV19 and TRBJ2-2; TRBD2 aligns across 12 bases. Germline V gene data show CDR1 as LNHDA and CDR2 as SQIVND (reference sequence). V gave up 4 bases and J gave up 2 bases; unmatched junction bases: 8. This CDR3 is built from 18 residues. For the CDR3, the DNA is TGTGCCAGTAGTACGATCGGACTAGCGGGGAAAAACACCGGGGAGCTGTTTTTT. Residues: CASSTIGLAGKNTGELFF.

The chain is built from TRBV19 and TRBJ1-5, with 8 positions matching TRBD1. J was trimmed by 2 bases and V by 4 bases; bases with no gene match: 7. The CDR3 has 16 amino acids. Germline lookup yields CDR1 LNHDA and CDR2 SQIVND (reference sequence). CDR3 nucleotides: TGTGCCAGTAGTACCGAGGACAGGGCCGGCAATCAGCCCCAGCATTTT. This sequence encodes CASSTEDRAGNQPQHF.

This chain uses TRBV19 with TRBJ1-2; TRBD1 agrees at 7 bases. The germline CDR1 and CDR2 sequences are LNHDA and SQIVND (reference sequence). This CDR3 contains 13 residues. V was clipped by 5 bases and J by 4 bases; unmatched bases: 4. The DNA for the CDR3 is TGTGCCAGTAGTCGACAGGGCGGCTATGGCTACACCTTC. Encoded protein: CASSRQGGYGYTF.

This chain links TRBV9 with TRBJ2-3; tentative D call: TRBD1 (5 bases). Germline CDR1 reads SGDLS; CDR2 reads YYNGEE. Between the trimmed V and J ends, which lost 4 bases and 4 bases, there was a span of 13 bases. The CDR3 spans 14 residues. The CDR3 sequence: CASSLRVVADTQYF. Written as DNA, the CDR3 is TGTGCCAGCAGCCTCAGGGTTGTTGCAGATACGCAGTATTTT.

In this sample, this clone turned up a few times. V usage is TRBV3-1 (or the pseudogene TRBV3-2) and J usage is TRBJ1-1, with D tentatively TRBD1 (6 bases). The CDR3 runs 14 residues. Trimming removed 3 bases at V and 2 bases at J, with 10 bases between. Germline V lookup: CDR1 LGHDT, CDR2 YNNKEL (reference sequence). For the CDR3, the DNA is TGTGCCAGCAGCCACGGGACACCCAACACTGAAGCTTTCTTT. Translation: CASSHGTPNTEAFF.

The CDR3, as DNA: TGTGCCAGCAGCATTCCTTACGGGGAGCTGTTTTTT. The encoded protein is CASSIPYGELFF. The V and J genes are TRBV6-5 and TRBJ2-2; D gene uncertain. The V end lost 6 bases, the J end lost 7 bases, and 9 bases lay between the germline ends. Germline loops: CDR1 MNHEY, CDR2 SVGAGI. The CDR3 is made up of 12 amino acids.